These 17 T cell receptor beta chains share one sample of origin, sequenced in a study of control samples from healthy donors and cancer patients (dated by TCRdb to 2020 to 2022). Library preparation used the immunoSEQ multiplex PCR assay. Here the immuneACCESS table is served through TCRdb, limited to in-frame sequences with V and J called. Missing clones are a known gap in these copies; in checked studies unresolved V genes cover under half, and the rest lacks a known reason. The sample includes 110,000 or so clones, with around nine tenths observed a single time. Approximately 18% of the sample comes from the top ten. Sequenced input: blood. The receptors stem from a woman aged 45-60 years in good health.

J is TRBJ2-3 and V is TRBV4-1; 7 bases map to TRBD2. The CDR3 has 16 residues. The germline gives CDR1 MGHRA, CDR2 YSYEKL. V was pared by 4 bases and J by 8 bases, with 15 bases of the junction left unmatched. DNA for the CDR3: TGCGCCAGCAGCCTCGAGCGGGAAAACGTTATCGGTACGCAGTATTTT. This gives the protein CASSLERENVIGTQYF.

CDR3 bases: TGTGCCAGCAGCCAATTTAGAGCGGGAGGCTCCTACAATGAGCAGTTCTTC. It encodes CASSQFRAGGSYNEQFF. The chain is built from TRBV14 and TRBJ2-1; 9 bases line up with TRBD2. Germline V CDR1 and CDR2: SGHDN, FVKESK. V lost 2 bases and J lost 0; bases outside the gene matches: 5. This CDR3 is 17 amino acids long.

V gene TRBV6-4 combines with J gene TRBJ1-5; unclear D gene. CDR1 and CDR2 from the germline V gene are MRHNA and SNTAGT. This CDR3 has 13 amino acids. Deletions cut 3 bases from V and 4 bases from J, with 7 bases between. The CDR3 is CASSDTANQPQHF. As DNA, the CDR3 is TGTGCCAGCAGTGATACAGCAAATCAGCCCCAGCATTTT.

The V and J genes are TRBV29-1 and TRBJ1-2, with D perhaps TRBD1 (5 bases). CDR3 length: 13 residues. V was clipped by 7 bases and J by 0 bases, with 12 bases between them. Germline loops: CDR1 SQVTM, CDR2 ANQGSEA. CDR3 in DNA: TGCAGCGCCACGGACACAGCTAACTATGGCTACACCTTC. This sequence encodes CSATDTANYGYTF.

The rearrangement links TRBV30 to TRBJ1-1; no definite D call. The CDR3 totals 11 residues. Germline CDR1 GTSNPN, CDR2 SVGIG (reference sequence). The V and J ends lost 0 bases and 6 bases respectively, with 5 bases between them. The CDR3 sequence is CAWSVPPEAFF. The CDR3 region has the DNA TGTGCCTGGAGTGTACCCCCTGAAGCTTTCTTT. Full variable domain (remainder filled in from reference TRBV30 and TRBJ1-1): SQTIHQWPATLVQPVGSPLSLECTVEGTSNPNLYWYRQAAGRGLQLLFYSVGIGQISSEVPQNLSASRPQDRQFILSSKKLLLSDSGFYLCAWSVPPEAFFGQGTRLTVV.

V gene TRBV5-4 combines with J gene TRBJ1-2; TRBD1 is a possible D gene (5 bases). The CDR3 has 15 residues. V gave up 0 bases and J gave up 4 bases, with 13 bases separating them. CDR1 is SGHNT and CDR2 is YYREEE in the germline V gene (reference sequence). CDR3 in DNA: TGTGCCAGCAGCTTGGCTACAGGCGGGGGCTATGGCTACACCTTC. Its translation is CASSLATGGGYGYTF.

The chain combines TRBV7-7 with TRBJ1-4; perhaps TRBD1 as D (5 bases). This CDR3 contains 14 residues. CDR1 is SSHAT and CDR2 is FNYEAQ in the germline V gene (reference sequence). V lost 5 bases and J lost 5, with 12 bases in between. CDR3 loop: CASSPGTLNEKLFF. Here the CDR3 DNA reads TGTGCCAGCAGCCCCGGGACCTTGAATGAAAAACTGTTTTTT.

The V gene is TRBV6-1, the J gene TRBJ2-7; the D gene is possibly TRBD2 (6 bases). From germline, CDR1 is MNHNS and CDR2 SASEGT. The ends were cut back, 3 bases at V and 0 bases at J, with 15 bases in the middle. CDR3 size: 16 residues. CDR3 coding DNA: TGTGCCAGCAGTGATTCCGGGACTCTTAGCTCCTACGAGCAGTACTTC. Its protein is CASSDSGTLSSYEQYF.

The genes are TRBV12-3 or TRBV12-4 and TRBJ1-1; no reliable D call. V lost 3 bases and J lost 1, with 6 bases in between. The CDR3 spans 13 residues. CDR3 in amino acids: CASSLMGNTEAFF. Here the CDR3 DNA reads TGTGCCAGCAGTTTGATGGGGAACACTGAAGCTTTCTTT.

CDR3 DNA: TGTGCCAGCAGCTTATCTGCAGCCGCCTACTATGGCTACACCTTC. Protein sequence: CASSLSAAAYYGYTF. The chain links TRBV7-9 to TRBJ1-2, with D uncertain. Germline CDR1 reads SEHNR; CDR2 reads FQNEAQ (reference sequence). The CDR3 is 15 amino acids. With 2 bases removed from V and 3 bases from J, the gap between germline ends came to 13 bases.

The chain has TRBV6-1 and TRBJ1-5; D is ambiguous. Trimming pared 3 bases from V and 6 bases from J, leaving 12 bases between. The CDR3 has 14 amino acids. The germline V gene has CDR1 MNHNS and CDR2 SASEGT. The CDR3, as DNA: TGTGCCAGCAGTGACAGGCATGGGGTTCAGCCCCAGCATTTT. The encoded protein is CASSDRHGVQPQHF.

The chain combines TRBV7-2 with TRBJ2-2; no reliable D call. V lost 5 bases and J lost 4, with 11 bases in between. Germline assignment: CDR1 SGHTA and CDR2 FQGNSA. This CDR3 is 14 amino acids long. The CDR3 reads CASSPQPGTGELFF. CDR3 DNA: TGTGCCAGCAGCCCCCAGCCGGGCACCGGGGAGCTGTTTTTT.

This chain joins TRBV6-5 and TRBJ1-2, with D hard to call. Trimming cost V 6 bases and J 9 bases, with 20 bases left between them. The CDR3 runs 14 residues. Germline-derived CDR1 and CDR2 are MNHEY and SVGAGI. This CDR3 reads CASSRPQLIFSYTF. For the CDR3, the DNA is TGTGCCAGCAGCCGACCACAGCTAATCTTTAGCTACACCTTC.

This clone was seen once. The chain is built from TRBV25-1 and TRBJ1-1, with D perhaps matching TRBD1 (5 bases). The germline V and J ends were trimmed by 2 bases and 1 base, with 14 bases remaining between them. This CDR3 region has 16 residues. Per the germline V gene, CDR1 is MGHDK and CDR2 is SYGVNS. Written as DNA, the CDR3 is TGTGCCAGCAGTGAAGGGGGGATCCGGGGGAACACTGAAGCTTTCTTT. This sequence encodes CASSEGGIRGNTEAFF.

V and J are TRBV4-1 and TRBJ2-2; 12 positions agree with TRBD2. Germline lookup yields CDR1 MGHRA and CDR2 YSYEKL. The V segment lost 4 bases and the J segment 5 bases; nucleotides outside the gene matches: 5. The CDR3 is 16 amino acids. CDR3 sequence reads: CASSLGLAGPTGELFF. As DNA, the CDR3 is TGCGCCAGCAGCCTCGGACTAGCGGGGCCAACCGGGGAGCTGTTTTTT.

This rearrangement joins TRBV12-3 or TRBV12-4 to TRBJ1-3; D is ambiguous. The CDR3 is 13 residues long. V was clipped by 6 bases and J by 0 bases, with 6 bases between them. The CDR3 sequence: CASSPDSGNTIYF. CDR3 nucleotides: TGTGCCAGCAGCCCAGACTCTGGAAACACCATATATTTT.

The CDR3 nucleotides read TGTGCCAGCAGTGAAGCTCCTGTGGAGTCCTCTGGGGCCAACGTCCTGACTTTC. Translation gives CASSEAPVESSGANVLTF. The chain combines TRBV6-1 with TRBJ2-6; D gene uncertain. Per the germline V gene, CDR1 is MNHNS and CDR2 is SASEGT. Trimming took 0 bases from V and 0 from J, leaving 12 bases between them. The CDR3 covers 18 residues.